A selection of T cell receptor beta chains follows, all from one sample in a study of T cell repertoires in cytomegalovirus infection. TCRdb re-called the reads through MiXCR, storing one row per CDR3 protein. There are some 350,000 distinct CDR3 sequences in the sample; about 29% occur only once, and about 19% lies in the top ten. Their target antigens are unknown. Sequenced material: cultured PBMCs, taken from culture after CMV antigen stimulation. The receptors originated from a human donor in good health (CMV status not recorded). Some clones in this sample may be carry-over from other donors' samples. CDR3s include the opening cysteine and the closing phenylalanine or tryptophan. The order of the fields is J gene, D gene, V gene, clone size, CDR3 DNA, CDR3 protein. D genes are given only for firm matches. Rows give clone size only sometimes, using once, few, many, or a class for an expanded clone.

J: TRBJ2-1; D: -; V: TRBV7-4; size: few; DNA: TGTGCCAGCAGCTGGGCGGGACCCTCCAATGAGCAGTTCTTC; CDR3: CASSWAGPSNEQFF
J: TRBJ1-5; D: -; V: TRBV6-1; size: many; DNA: TGTGCCAGCAGTGAAGGCGGGGGCGGTAAACGGCCCCAGCATTTT; CDR3: CASSEGGGGKRPQHF
J: TRBJ1-3; D: -; V: TRBV11-2; size: few; DNA: TGTGCCAGCAGCTTGACGGATGGAAACACCATATATTTT; CDR3: CASSLTDGNTIYF
J: TRBJ1-2; D: TRBD1; V: TRBV6-5; size: once; DNA: TGTGCCAGCAGGAGGGGACAGGGTAGAGCTAACTATGGCTACACCTTC; CDR3: CASRRGQGRANYGYTF
J: TRBJ2-7; D: -; V: TRBV6-8; size: -; DNA: TGTGCCACAAATCGGGGCCACGAGCAGTACTTC; CDR3: CATNRGHEQYF
J: TRBJ1-2; D: TRBD1; V: TRBV27; size: -; DNA: TGTGCCAGCAGTTTAAGGGGACAGGGAGCCTATGGCTACACCTTC; CDR3: CASSLRGQGAYGYTF
J: TRBJ1-3; D: -; V: TRBV2; size: many; DNA: TGTGCCAGCAGCGAAGGAAACACCATATATTTT; CDR3: CASSEGNTIYF
J: TRBJ1-1; D: TRBD1; V: TRBV28; size: few; DNA: TGTGCCAGCAGTTCCGGGGACAGGCAGAACACTGAAGCTTTCTTT; CDR3: CASSSGDRQNTEAFF
J: TRBJ2-7; D: TRBD2; V: TRBV12-3/TRBV12-4; size: -; DNA: TGTGCCAGCAGTTCTAGCGGGAGTGTCAACGAGCAGTACTTC; CDR3: CASSSSGSVNEQYF
J: TRBJ2-7; D: -; V: TRBV5-1; size: -; DNA: TGCGCCAGCAGCTCTGGGGGGCCCGGCGAGCAGTACTTC; CDR3: CASSSGGPGEQYF
J: TRBJ2-1; D: -; V: TRBV29-1; size: -; DNA: TGCAGCGTTGAACCGGACAGATTTGGAGGCAATGAGCAGTTCTTC; CDR3: CSVEPDRFGGNEQFF
J: TRBJ2-1; D: -; V: TRBV3-1; size: -; DNA: TGTGCCAGCAGTCGTCTCTGGGACGGGCAGTTCTTC; CDR3: CASSRLWDGQFF
J: TRBJ1-5; D: TRBD1; V: TRBV19; size: -; DNA: TGTGCCAGTAGTTTCCAGGGGGCCGGTCAGCCCCAGCATTTT; CDR3: CASSFQGAGQPQHF
J: TRBJ1-5; D: TRBD1; V: TRBV12-3/TRBV12-4; size: -; DNA: TGTGCCAGCAGTTGGGACAGGGGCGACCAGCCCCAGCATTTT; CDR3: CASSWDRGDQPQHF
J: TRBJ1-5; D: -; V: TRBV19; size: -; DNA: TGTGCCAGTAGTATAGAGGACAGCCATCAGCCCCAGCATTTT; CDR3: CASSIEDSHQPQHF
J: TRBJ2-3; D: TRBD2; V: TRBV12-5; size: -; DNA: TGTGCTAGTGGTTTGGTACTAGCGGGAGAGGCAGATACGCAGTATTTT; CDR3: CASGLVLAGEADTQYF
J: TRBJ1-5; D: -; V: TRBV5-5; size: few; DNA: TGTGCCAGCAGCTTGGATTGGGGGAGCAATCAGCCCCAGCATTTT; CDR3: CASSLDWGSNQPQHF
J: TRBJ2-3; D: -; V: TRBV5-1; size: few; DNA: TGCGCCAGCAGCTTGGAGAGCCCTGCGAGCACAGATACGCAGTATTTT; CDR3: CASSLESPASTDTQYF
J: TRBJ2-1; D: -; V: TRBV6-5; size: once; DNA: TGTGCCAGCAGTAGAGCAGGGGCAATCGGTGAGCAGTTCTTC; CDR3: CASSRAGAIGEQFF
J: TRBJ1-2; D: -; V: TRBV7-2; size: -; DNA: TGTGCCAGCAGCTCCGGGAACTATGGCTACACCTTC; CDR3: CASSSGNYGYTF
J: TRBJ1-5; D: TRBD1; V: TRBV5-6; size: many; DNA: TGTGCCAGCAGCTTTACAGGGGCTGGCAATCAGCCCCAGCATTTT; CDR3: CASSFTGAGNQPQHF
J: TRBJ1-2; D: -; V: TRBV6-2/TRBV6-3; size: -; DNA: TGTGCCAGCAGTTCCACACGAAGACAGGACGATGGCTACACCTTC; CDR3: CASSSTRRQDDGYTF
J: TRBJ1-2; D: -; V: TRBV11-2; size: -; DNA: TGTGCCAGCATTCCTGGCACAGGGACCTATGGCTACACCTTC; CDR3: CASIPGTGTYGYTF
J: TRBJ2-5; D: TRBD1; V: TRBV3-1; size: -; DNA: TGTGCCAGCAGCCGGAAGCCGGGACAGGGGAGAGAGACCCAGTACTTC; CDR3: CASSRKPGQGRETQYF
J: TRBJ2-3; D: -; V: TRBV12-3/TRBV12-4; size: many; DNA: TGTGCCAGCAGTAGTCAGGGGGATACGCAGTATTTT; CDR3: CASSSQGDTQYF
J: TRBJ2-2; D: TRBD2; V: TRBV7-9; size: -; DNA: TGTGCCAGCAGCTTAGATCTAGCGGGAGATCCCGGGGAGCTGTTTTTT; CDR3: CASSLDLAGDPGELFF
J: TRBJ1-2; D: TRBD1; V: TRBV10-2; size: -; DNA: TGCGCCAGCAGTGCGAACGCGGGGGACAGATCGTCCTATGGCTACACCTTC; CDR3: CASSANAGDRSSYGYTF
J: TRBJ2-1; D: -; V: TRBV7-3; size: -; DNA: TGTGCCAGCAGCTACTTATGGGGCAATGAGCAGTTCTTC; CDR3: CASSYLWGNEQFF
J: TRBJ2-1; D: -; V: TRBV28; size: few; DNA: TGTGCCAGCACCCGAGTAACGTACAATGAGCAGTTCTTC; CDR3: CASTRVTYNEQFF
J: TRBJ2-7; D: -; V: TRBV11-1; size: few; DNA: TGTGCCAGCAGCAGGGGGGGTCGGATCGGCGTCTCCTACGAGCAGTACTTC; CDR3: CASSRGGRIGVSYEQYF
J: TRBJ2-3; D: -; V: TRBV7-9; size: few; DNA: TGTGCCAGCAGCTTAGGGCAGATCGTCGATACGCAGTATTTT; CDR3: CASSLGQIVDTQYF
J: TRBJ2-5; D: -; V: TRBV7-9; size: -; DNA: TGTGCCAGCAGCCCCGGGCAGGGGAACCCCCTCCCTTACTTC; CDR3: CASSPGQGNPLPYF
J: TRBJ2-7; D: -; V: TRBV6-6; size: -; DNA: TGTGCCAGCAGTTATGGTGGATCCTACGAGCAGTACTTC; CDR3: CASSYGGSYEQYF
J: TRBJ1-1; D: -; V: TRBV6-6; size: once; DNA: TGTGCCAGCCGGAGTTACCCCGTCGGGAACACTGAAGCTTTCTTT; CDR3: CASRSYPVGNTEAFF
J: TRBJ2-7; D: -; V: TRBV7-9; size: -; DNA: TGTGCCAGCAGCTTAGGAGGGGCCACCTCCTACGAGCAGTACTTC; CDR3: CASSLGGATSYEQYF
J: TRBJ2-2; D: TRBD2; V: TRBV12-3/TRBV12-4; size: few; DNA: TGTGCCAGCAGGCTGACGGGGGGCACCGGGGAGCTGTTTTTT; CDR3: CASRLTGGTGELFF
J: TRBJ2-7; D: -; V: TRBV7-2; size: -; DNA: TGTGCCAGCAGCTTAGCGCTTGGGGCTCACTACGAGCAGTACTTC; CDR3: CASSLALGAHYEQYF
J: TRBJ2-7; D: -; V: TRBV4-1; size: -; DNA: TGCGCCAGCAGCGCAATAACAGGGCGAGAGCAGTACTTC; CDR3: CASSAITGREQYF
J: TRBJ1-2; D: -; V: TRBV6-8; size: -; DNA: TGTGCCAGCAGTCAGTTAGGGACGACCTTCTATGGCTACACCTTC; CDR3: CASSQLGTTFYGYTF
J: TRBJ2-5; D: -; V: TRBV2; size: -; DNA: TGTGCCAGCACTCCGGAGGAAGAGACCCAGTACTTC; CDR3: CASTPEEETQYF
J: TRBJ2-7; D: -; V: TRBV7-2; size: few; DNA: TGTGCCAGCAGCTTTCTTACAGGCCGGCAGTACTTC; CDR3: CASSFLTGRQYF
J: TRBJ1-4; D: -; V: TRBV7-8; size: few; DNA: TGTGCCAGCAGGCATGTCCGGGCCCAAGGTGAAAAACTGTTTTTT; CDR3: CASRHVRAQGEKLFF
J: TRBJ2-7; D: -; V: TRBV7-3; size: -; DNA: TGTGCCAGCAGCTTAGGAGCCGAGGGCGAGCAGTACTTC; CDR3: CASSLGAEGEQYF
J: TRBJ2-1; D: TRBD2; V: TRBV25-1; size: -; DNA: TGTGCCAGCACCATAGGACTAGCGGGATCGGTCGGGCAGTTCTTC; CDR3: CASTIGLAGSVGQFF
J: TRBJ1-2; D: -; V: TRBV12-3/TRBV12-4; size: few; DNA: TGTGCCAGCAGTTCCACCCCCAGTCTCTCCTATGGCTACACCTTC; CDR3: CASSSTPSLSYGYTF
J: TRBJ1-1; D: -; V: TRBV28; size: few; DNA: TGTGCCAACGCAAAGGGTGATAGCACTGAAGCTTTCTTT; CDR3: CANAKGDSTEAFF
J: TRBJ2-5; D: -; V: TRBV7-9; size: -; DNA: TGTGCCACCAGTGGGGGTTGGGACACCCAAGAGACCCAGTACTTC; CDR3: CATSGGWDTQETQYF
J: TRBJ2-1; D: TRBD2; V: TRBV30; size: -; DNA: TGTGCCTGGGTCGGGACTACCTACAATGAGCAGTTCTTC; CDR3: CAWVGTTYNEQFF
J: TRBJ1-1; D: TRBD1; V: TRBV5-1; size: few; DNA: TGCGCCAGCAGCTTGGCCGGGGGACAGGGGGTTTCGAACACTGAAGCTTTCTTT; CDR3: CASSLAGGQGVSNTEAFF
J: TRBJ1-5; D: TRBD1; V: TRBV20-1; size: -; DNA: TGCAGTGCGCCCGAGACAGGGGGCAATGACAATCAGCCCCAGCATTTT; CDR3: CSAPETGGNDNQPQHF
J: TRBJ1-1; D: TRBD1; V: TRBV7-8; size: many; DNA: TGTGCCAGCAGCTTAGGACGGGACAGCCCTTACACTGAAGCTTTCTTT; CDR3: CASSLGRDSPYTEAFF
J: TRBJ2-2; D: TRBD2; V: TRBV19; size: -; DNA: TGTGCCAGTAGAGAGGGACTAGCGGGAGGGCACACCGGGGAGCTGTTTTTT; CDR3: CASREGLAGGHTGELFF
J: TRBJ1-2; D: -; V: TRBV24-1; size: few; DNA: TGTGCCACCAGTGATTCTGACGGAATCTATGGCTACACCTTC; CDR3: CATSDSDGIYGYTF